Detailed here is one T cell receptor (beta chain). What it recognizes is unknown. This sample was included in a study of T-cell memory formation after mild COVID-19. Study details: In these data, TCR clusters were largely donor specific.

Study-wide results and limits: Chiefly within CM and EM were the contracting CD4+ clones; CD8+ ones were within EMRA.

The CDR3 consists of 16 residues. V lost 7 bases, J lost 2 bases, and 12 bases stayed unmatched. Per the germline V gene, CDR1 is SGHAT and CDR2 is FQNNGV. TCRdb processed the 5' RACE reads anew with MiXCR; each CDR3 protein has one entry. Of about 250,000 distinct CDR3 sequences detected, 15% to 17% appear once; the ten largest clones hold 2.1%. This TCR came from an adult woman who had mild COVID-19 (a few samples of this study predate the infection). Cell type and time point are not known. Sequenced material: PBMCs or a T cell subset sorted from them (not recorded which). The genes are TRBV11-2 and TRBJ2-5, with TRBD2 matching 8 bases. CDR3 in amino acids: CASTRGLARHQETQYF. CDR3 nucleotide sequence: TGTGCCAGCACCCGTGGACTAGCTCGGCATCAAGAGACCCAGTACTTC.